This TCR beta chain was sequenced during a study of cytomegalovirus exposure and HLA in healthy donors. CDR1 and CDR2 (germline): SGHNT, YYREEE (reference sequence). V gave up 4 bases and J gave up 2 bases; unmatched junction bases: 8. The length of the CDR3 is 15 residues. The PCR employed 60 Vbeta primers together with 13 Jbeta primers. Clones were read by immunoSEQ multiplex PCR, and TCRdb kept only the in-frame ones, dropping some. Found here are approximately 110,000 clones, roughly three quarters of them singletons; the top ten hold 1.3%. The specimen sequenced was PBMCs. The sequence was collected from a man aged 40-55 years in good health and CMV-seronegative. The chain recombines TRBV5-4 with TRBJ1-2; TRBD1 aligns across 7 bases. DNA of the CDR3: TGTGCCAGCAGCCGATCGGGACAGCTAAACTATGGCTACACCTTC. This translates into CASSRSGQLNYGYTF.